This TCR beta chain was sequenced for a study of blood T cell repertoires in COVID-19. For the study at large: Material from acute and convalescent COVID-19 was sourced from the United States, Italy and Spain.

The CDR3 sequence is 14 residues long. Trimming took off 5 bases at V and 5 bases at J, with 13 bases between the two ends. Germline V lookup: CDR1 MNHEY, CDR2 SVGEGT. TCRdb's copy holds only in-frame clones and misses some; the assay was immunoSEQ multiplex PCR. Altogether 200,000 to 250,000 clones are present, roughly 90% being singletons, with the ten largest covering 2.5% to 3%. This receptor was obtained from a woman aged 55-70 years with acute or convalescent COVID-19. The genes are TRBV6-2 or TRBV6-3 and TRBJ1-5; no definite D call. Input material: peripheral blood. CDR3 protein: CASSSLQRDQPQHF. DNA of the CDR3: TGTGCCAGCAGTAGTTTACAGCGGGATCAGCCCCAGCATTTT.